The T cell receptor beta chain described here comes from a study of blood T cell repertoires in COVID-19. CDR3 length: 11 amino acids. Germline V CDR1 and CDR2: LGHDT, YNNKEL (reference sequence). V gave up 1 base and J gave up 6 bases, with 3 bases separating them. Produced via immunoSEQ multiplex PCR; TCRdb's table is partial and in-frame only. The repertoire holds a few hundred thousand clones, with about 80% as singletons. The V gene is TRBV3-1 (or the pseudogene TRBV3-2), the J gene TRBJ1-1, with D unclear. The TCR sequence derives from a human donor with acute or convalescent COVID-19. The donor label of this sample is uncertain. Material for sequencing was peripheral blood. The CDR3 coding sequence is TGTGCCAGCAGCCAAGCTTCTGAAGCTTTCTTT. As protein: CASSQASEAFF.